The present T cell receptor (beta chain) was sequenced within a study of CD8 T cells in Susac syndrome. Details on this clonotype: The junction and the germline gene differ at one end; a read error may be behind it.

Random hexamers were used to reverse transcribe about 0.5 to 1 ug of RNA. TCRdb used MiXCR to reprocess the immunoSEQ multiplex PCR reads, holding one entry per CDR3 protein. Of about 47,000 distinct CDR3 sequences in the sample, 80% to 95% are singletons; the top ten hold around 0.41%. The origin of this receptor is a human donor in good health. Sequenced: CD8+ T cells from PBMCs.

The CDR3 DNA reads as TGTGCCAGCAGCTTGGGGGCCTACAAGCAGTACTTC. The encoded protein is CASSLGAYKQYF. The V call is TRBV5-6, the J call TRBJ2-7; no definite D call. CDR1 is SGHDT and CDR2 is YYEEEE in the germline V gene. This CDR3 is built from 12 residues.